This T cell receptor beta chain was sequenced for a study of T cell responses to AZD1222 COVID-19 vaccine. V lost 0 bases and J 7 bases, leaving 10 bases between the germline ends. CDR3 size: 13 residues. Germline V gene sequence: CDR1 SGHRS, CDR2 YFSETQ. Points from the study as a whole: In all cases, repertoires were sampled only after the peak T cell response. Seropositive status at baseline applied to only a handful of AZD1222 recipients. White British ancestry dominated among donors, who included more females, and clonal diversity was possibly underestimated. Across the whole spike, CD4 TCRs peaked at regions 160-218 and 743-854.

With respect to this clone: Its antigen is not identified.

Assay used: immunoSEQ multiplex PCR; TCRdb lists only in-frame clones, some missing. The data show approximately 110,000 clones, around 85% seen once. Sequences were derived from peripheral blood, sampled 28 days after the second AZD1222 dose. The genes are TRBV5-1 and TRBJ1-1; tentative D call: TRBD1 (6 bases). This TCR derives from an adult who received the AZD1222 COVID-19 vaccine. CDR3: CASSLALTGEAFF. CDR3 nucleotides: TGCGCCAGCAGCTTGGCCTTGACAGGTGAAGCTTTCTTT.